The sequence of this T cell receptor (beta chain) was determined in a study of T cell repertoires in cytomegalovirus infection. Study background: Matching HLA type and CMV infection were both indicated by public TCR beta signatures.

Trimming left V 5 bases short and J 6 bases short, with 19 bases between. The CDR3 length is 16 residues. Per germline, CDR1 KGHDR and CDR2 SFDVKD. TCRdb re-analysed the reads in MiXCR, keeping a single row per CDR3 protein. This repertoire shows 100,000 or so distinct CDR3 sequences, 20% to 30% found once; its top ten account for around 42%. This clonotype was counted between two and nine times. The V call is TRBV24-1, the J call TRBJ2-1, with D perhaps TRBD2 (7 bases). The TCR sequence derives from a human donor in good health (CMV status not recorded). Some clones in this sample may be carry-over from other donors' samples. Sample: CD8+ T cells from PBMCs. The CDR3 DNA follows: TGTGCCACCAGTGCCAAAGGGGGGGGCCCCTTCAATGAGCAGTTCTTC. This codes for CATSAKGGGPFNEQFF.